Included here is one T cell receptor beta chain sequence, with context. The data stem from a study of cytomegalovirus exposure and HLA in healthy donors. Vbeta (60) and Jbeta (13) primers were used in the PCR. Clones were read by immunoSEQ multiplex PCR, and TCRdb kept only the in-frame ones, dropping some. This sample carries about 140,000 clones, roughly 70% of them seen once, and the ten largest clones take about 4.7%. The sequencing sample was made of PBMCs. The clonotype comes from a man aged 55 to 70 in good health and CMV-seronegative.

Here the CDR3 reads CASSQWDRGYGYTF. Written as DNA, the CDR3 is TGTGCCAGCAGTCAGTGGGACAGGGGATATGGCTACACCTTC. The chain has TRBV6-1 and TRBJ1-2, with 10 bases aligning to TRBD1. J lost 5 bases, V lost 5 bases, and 5 bases had no gene match. The CDR3 loop spans 14 amino acids. CDR1 and CDR2 (germline): MNHNS, SASEGT.